This TCR beta chain was captured in a study of T cell responses to AZD1222 COVID-19 vaccine. Study observations and caveats: Close to half of spike-specific TCRs reportedly recognize unmutated variant regions. Clonal diversity was possibly underestimated, and the donors were mostly white British, with more females.

Only in-frame clones appear in the TCRdb table, and some are missing; sequencing was by immunoSEQ multiplex PCR. Counted here are about 79,000 clones, 80% occurring once; the ten biggest clones make up around 20%. As to this clone: The antigen remains unidentified.

Deletions cut 3 bases from V and 4 bases from J, with 14 bases between. The CDR3 covers 15 residues. Germline V lookup: CDR1 SNHLY, CDR2 FYNNEI. Sample: peripheral blood, taken on day 0 of AZD1222 vaccination. The sequence was obtained from an adult in good health. This chain connects TRBV2 to TRBJ2-3; perhaps TRBD2 as D (5 bases). This chain's CDR3 is CASSDAPTRADTQYF. CDR3 DNA sequence: TGTGCCAGCAGTGACGCGCCCACTAGGGCAGATACGCAGTATTTT.